These 8 T cell receptor beta chains were sequenced from one sample in a study of beta chain features in type 1 diabetes. Since all of the isolated RNA was reverse transcribed, expressed TCRB transcripts were what got sequenced. Method: immunoSEQ multiplex PCR; TCRdb's copy keeps in-frame clones and lacks some. The sample has roughly 450,000 clones; around 13% are singletons. Sequences were obtained from naive CD4+ T cells from blood. The receptors come from a man between 25 and 39 years old in good health.

Worth noting for this clone: Within the sample, other DNA sequences also encode this same CDR3. The gene calls are TRBV30 and TRBJ2-1; D gene ambiguous. V lost 2 bases and J 5 bases, leaving 7 bases between the germline ends. The CDR3 consists of 12 residues. The germline V gene has CDR1 GTSNPN and CDR2 SVGIG (reference sequence). The CDR3 sequence: CAWSPRDNEQFF. CDR3 bases: TGTGCCTGGAGTCCTAGAGACAATGAGCAGTTCTTC.

The chain couples TRBV7-2 to TRBJ2-7; tentatively, D is TRBD2 (6 bases). Trimming stripped 3 bases from V and 3 bases from J, with 15 bases between. Germline assignment: CDR1 SGHTA and CDR2 FQGNSA. The CDR3 is 15 amino acids. The CDR3 reads CASSLGSSAYYEQYV. The CDR3 DNA is TGTGCCAGCAGCTTGGGATCTAGCGCATACTACGAGCAGTACGTC.

The V call is TRBV29-1, the J call TRBJ2-1; D call uncertain. Germline CDR1 reads SQVTM; CDR2 reads ANQGSEA. This CDR3 has 13 amino acids. Trimming cost V 3 bases and J 0 bases, with 6 bases left between them. CDR3 region: CSVDKDSYNEQFF. The CDR3 DNA is TGCAGCGTTGACAAGGACTCCTACAATGAGCAGTTCTTC.

This rearrangement joins TRBV7-9 to TRBJ2-7; 7 nucleotides line up with TRBD2. In germline, CDR1 is SEHNR, CDR2 FQNEAQ (reference sequence). The CDR3 is 14 residues long. Losses at the gene ends were 3 bases for V and 2 bases for J; bases not matched to a gene: 4. The CDR3 loop is CASSFTRGAYEQYF. In DNA form, the CDR3 reads TGTGCCAGCAGCTTTACACGGGGGGCCTACGAGCAGTACTTC.

This clone occurred a few times. The chain couples TRBV7-2 to TRBJ2-7, with D perhaps TRBD2 (6 bases). The V and J ends lost 5 bases and 7 bases respectively, with 9 bases between them. The germline V gene encodes CDR1 SGHTA and CDR2 FQGNSA. The CDR3 has 11 amino acids. The CDR3 protein is CASSRGREQYV. CDR3 coding DNA: TGTGCCAGCAGCCGGGGGAGGGAGCAGTACGTC.

The genes are TRBV5-4 and TRBJ1-4; D remains ambiguous. The CDR3 consists of 15 residues. V shed 4 bases and J shed 3 bases, with 13 bases lying between them. The germline V gene has CDR1 SGHNT and CDR2 YYREEE (reference sequence). Written as DNA, the CDR3 is TGTGCCAGCAGCCAGCCGGGCCTGGCTAATGAAAAACTGTTTTTT. The encoded protein is CASSQPGLANEKLFF.

The CDR3 DNA reads as TGTGCCAGCAGCGCGGGGGAGATTGGCGAGCAGTACTTC. Translation gives CASSAGEIGEQYF. This chain joins TRBV9 and TRBJ2-7; D is possibly TRBD2 (6 bases). V lost 3 bases and J 6 bases, leaving 13 bases between the germline ends. Germline CDR1 reads SGDLS; CDR2 reads YYNGEE. This CDR3 is built from 13 residues.

V and J are TRBV12-5 and TRBJ1-1; D unresolved. This CDR3 contains 13 residues. Trimming took 1 base from V and 1 from J, leaving 4 bases between them. Germline V gene lookup returns CDR1 LGHNT and CDR2 FRNRAP. The CDR3 bases are TGTGCTAGTGGTTTGGGACAGAACACTGAAGCTTTCTTT. Protein: CASGLGQNTEAFF.